This T cell receptor (beta chain) was sequenced in a study of blood T cells in healthy people across ages. Study outcomes and limitations: Age showed a roughly linear inverse relationship with TCR beta diversity per million T cells.

In this sample, this clonotype turned up a few times. Its specificity is not known. Sample-barcoded 5' priming and a J-beta primer mix drove a second PCR of roughly 7 to 11 cycles. TCRdb re-called the 5' RACE reads with MiXCR, one entry per CDR3 protein. The sample shows about 640,000 distinct CDR3 sequences, 58% of them seen only once. Donors each provided about 9.5 milliliters of peripheral blood. This CDR3 is 14 amino acids long. Trimming removed 5 bases at V and 5 bases at J, with 15 bases between. The germline CDR1 and CDR2 sequences are LNHNV and YYDKDF (reference sequence). Sample: blood. The receptor's source is a man aged 60-69 years in good health. This rearrangement joins TRBV15 to TRBJ2-5; no definite D call. The CDR3 DNA reads TGTGCCACCAGCTCCAGAGATACCCGGGAGACCCAGTACTTC. This codes for CATSSRDTRETQYF.